The text below deals with one T cell receptor (beta chain). These data are taken from a study of blood T cell repertoires in COVID-19. In the study overall: PBMCs, B-cell-depleted T cells, or T cells were the source of the cDNA or gDNA that made up the material.

There are 14 residues in the CDR3. Germline trimming cut 3 bases from V and 6 bases from J; bases unmatched to any gene: 3. Germline V gene sequence: CDR1 MNHEY, CDR2 SMNVEV (reference sequence). Assay: immunoSEQ multiplex PCR; the TCRdb copy retains only in-frame clones and omits some. The data show 150,000 to 200,000 clones, around 84% seen once. This TCR came from a woman aged 70-85 years with COVID-19, enrolled during active disease. The sequencing input was peripheral blood. The chain recombines TRBV27 with TRBJ2-2; 8 bases agree with TRBD1. CDR3 protein: CASSFQGAAGELFF. In DNA, the CDR3 is TGTGCCAGCAGTTTCCAGGGGGCCGCCGGGGAGCTGTTTTTT.